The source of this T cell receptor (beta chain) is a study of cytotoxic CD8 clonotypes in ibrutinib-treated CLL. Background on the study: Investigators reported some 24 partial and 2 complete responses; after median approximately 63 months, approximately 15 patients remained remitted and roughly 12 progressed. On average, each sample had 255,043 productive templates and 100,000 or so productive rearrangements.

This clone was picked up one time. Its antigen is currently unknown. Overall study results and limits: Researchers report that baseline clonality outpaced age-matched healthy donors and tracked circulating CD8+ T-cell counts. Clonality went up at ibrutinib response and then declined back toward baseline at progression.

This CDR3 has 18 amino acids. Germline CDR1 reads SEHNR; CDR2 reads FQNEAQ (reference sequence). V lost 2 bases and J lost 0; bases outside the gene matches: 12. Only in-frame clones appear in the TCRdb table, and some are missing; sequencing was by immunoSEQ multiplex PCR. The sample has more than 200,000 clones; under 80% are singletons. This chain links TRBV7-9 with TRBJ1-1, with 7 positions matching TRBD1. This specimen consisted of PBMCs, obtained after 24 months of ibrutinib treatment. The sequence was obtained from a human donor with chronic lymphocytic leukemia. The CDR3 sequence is CASSLRLGQLVMNTEAFF. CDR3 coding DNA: TGTGCCAGCAGCTTACGTTTGGGACAGCTTGTCATGAACACTGAAGCTTTCTTT.